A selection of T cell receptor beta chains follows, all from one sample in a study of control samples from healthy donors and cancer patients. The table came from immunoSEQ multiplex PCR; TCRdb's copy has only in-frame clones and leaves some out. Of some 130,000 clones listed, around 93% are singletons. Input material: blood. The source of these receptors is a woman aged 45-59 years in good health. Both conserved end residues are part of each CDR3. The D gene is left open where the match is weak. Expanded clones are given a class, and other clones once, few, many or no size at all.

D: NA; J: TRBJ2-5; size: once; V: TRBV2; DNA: TGTGCCAGCAGTGAGCAAGGGGGGTGGGGAGAGACCCAGTACTTC; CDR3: CASSEQGGWGETQYF
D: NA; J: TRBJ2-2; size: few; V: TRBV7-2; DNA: TGTGCCAGCAGCCAGGGGAGGCGGGGGGAGCTGTTTTTT; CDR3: CASSQGRRGELFF
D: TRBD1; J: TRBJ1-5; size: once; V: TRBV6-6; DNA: TGTGCCAGCAGCGAAAGAGGACAGGGTGGTCAGCCCCAGCATTTT; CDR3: CASSERGQGGQPQHF
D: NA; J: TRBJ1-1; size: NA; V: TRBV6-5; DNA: TGTGCCAGCAATGCGGGAATGAACACTGAAGCTTTCTTT; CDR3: CASNAGMNTEAFF
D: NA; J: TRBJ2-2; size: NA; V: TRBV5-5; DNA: TGTGCCAGCAGCTTGGAGGGCCTGAACACCGGGGAGCTGTTTTTT; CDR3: CASSLEGLNTGELFF
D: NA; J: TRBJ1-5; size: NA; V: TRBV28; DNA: TGTGCCAGCAGTTCAGCATTTCTGCCCCAGCATTTT; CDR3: CASSSAFLPQHF
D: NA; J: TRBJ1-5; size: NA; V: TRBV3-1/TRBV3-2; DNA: TGTGCCAGCAGCCAAGGGCGGGGGCAGCCCCAGCATTTT; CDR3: CASSQGRGQPQHF
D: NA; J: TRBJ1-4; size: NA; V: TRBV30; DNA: TGTGCCTGGAGCCCGGGAGGGGGGGGCGAAAAACTGTTTTTT; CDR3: CAWSPGGGGEKLFF
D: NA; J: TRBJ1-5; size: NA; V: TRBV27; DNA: TGTGCCAGCAGTCATAGGGGTGATCAGCCCCAGCATTTT; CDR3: CASSHRGDQPQHF
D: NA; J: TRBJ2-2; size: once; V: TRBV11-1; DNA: TGTGCCAGCAGCACCGCAAACACCGGGGAGCTGTTTTTT; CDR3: CASSTANTGELFF
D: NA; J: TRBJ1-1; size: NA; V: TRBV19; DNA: TGTGCCAGTAGGAATCCGGTTGAAGCTTTCTTT; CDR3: CASRNPVEAFF
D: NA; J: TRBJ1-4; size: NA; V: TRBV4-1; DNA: TGCGCCAGCAGCCAAGACTTTGAGGCAAATGAAAAACTGTTTTTT; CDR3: CASSQDFEANEKLFF
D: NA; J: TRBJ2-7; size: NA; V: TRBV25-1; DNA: TGTGCCAGCAGGCAGGCCTACGAGCAGTACTTC; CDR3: CASRQAYEQYF
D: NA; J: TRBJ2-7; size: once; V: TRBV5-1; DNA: TGCGCCAGCAGCTTGGAGCCGGCTTCCTACGAGCAGTACTTC; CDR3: CASSLEPASYEQYF
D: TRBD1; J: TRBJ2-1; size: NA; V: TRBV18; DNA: TGTGCCAGCTCTTCCCGGGACAGGCGGTTCTTC; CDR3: CASSSRDRRFF
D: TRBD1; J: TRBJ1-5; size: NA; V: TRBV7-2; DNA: TGTGCCAGCAGCTTCCGACAGGGCGGTCAGCCCCAGCATTTT; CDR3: CASSFRQGGQPQHF
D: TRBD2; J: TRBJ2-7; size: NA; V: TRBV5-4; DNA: TGTGCCAGCAGCTTGGGTAGCGGGGTCACCTACGAGCAGTACTTC; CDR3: CASSLGSGVTYEQYF
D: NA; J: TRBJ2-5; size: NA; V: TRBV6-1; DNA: TGTGCCAGCAGTGAAGCAAGCCAGGGTCATGAGACCCAGTACTTC; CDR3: CASSEASQGHETQYF
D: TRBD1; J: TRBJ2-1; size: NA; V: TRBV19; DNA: TGTGCCAGTAGAAGGACAGGGGGGAATGAGCAGTTCTTC; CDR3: CASRRTGGNEQFF
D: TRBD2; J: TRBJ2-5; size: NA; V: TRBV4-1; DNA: TGCGCCAGCAGCCAAGAAGTACTAGCGGGAGGCCGGGGGGAGACCCAGTACTTC; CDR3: CASSQEVLAGGRGETQYF
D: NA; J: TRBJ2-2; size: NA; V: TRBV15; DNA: TGTGCCACCAGCAGAGCGGGGTTTACCGGGGAGCTGTTTTTT; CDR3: CATSRAGFTGELFF
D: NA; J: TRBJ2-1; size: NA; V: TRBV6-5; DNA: TGTGCCAGCAGTTTATCCGGGACAAAGGGTGAGCAGTTCTTC; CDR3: CASSLSGTKGEQFF
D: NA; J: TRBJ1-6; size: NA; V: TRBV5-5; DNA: TGTGCCAGCAGCTTGGCCTCACGAGCACAAATCTCACCCCTCCACTTT; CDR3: CASSLASRAQISPLHF
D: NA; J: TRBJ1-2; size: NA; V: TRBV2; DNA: TGTGCCAGCAGTGATGTTGGCGGGGTCTATGGCTACACCTTC; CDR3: CASSDVGGVYGYTF